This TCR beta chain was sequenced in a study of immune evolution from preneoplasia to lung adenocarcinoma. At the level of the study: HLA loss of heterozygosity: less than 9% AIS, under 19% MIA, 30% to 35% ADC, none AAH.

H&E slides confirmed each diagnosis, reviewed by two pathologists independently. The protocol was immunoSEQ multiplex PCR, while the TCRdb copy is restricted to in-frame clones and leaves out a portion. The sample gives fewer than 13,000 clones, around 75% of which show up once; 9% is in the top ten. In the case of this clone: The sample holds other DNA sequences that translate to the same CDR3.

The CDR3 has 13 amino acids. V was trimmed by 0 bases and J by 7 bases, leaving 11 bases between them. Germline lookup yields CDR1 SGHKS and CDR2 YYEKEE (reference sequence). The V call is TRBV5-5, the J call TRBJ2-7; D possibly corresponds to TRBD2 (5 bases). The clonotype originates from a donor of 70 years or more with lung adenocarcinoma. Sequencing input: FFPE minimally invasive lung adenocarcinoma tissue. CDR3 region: CASSLGLAGEQYF. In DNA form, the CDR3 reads TGTGCCAGCAGCTTGGGGCTAGCCGGGGAGCAGTACTTC.